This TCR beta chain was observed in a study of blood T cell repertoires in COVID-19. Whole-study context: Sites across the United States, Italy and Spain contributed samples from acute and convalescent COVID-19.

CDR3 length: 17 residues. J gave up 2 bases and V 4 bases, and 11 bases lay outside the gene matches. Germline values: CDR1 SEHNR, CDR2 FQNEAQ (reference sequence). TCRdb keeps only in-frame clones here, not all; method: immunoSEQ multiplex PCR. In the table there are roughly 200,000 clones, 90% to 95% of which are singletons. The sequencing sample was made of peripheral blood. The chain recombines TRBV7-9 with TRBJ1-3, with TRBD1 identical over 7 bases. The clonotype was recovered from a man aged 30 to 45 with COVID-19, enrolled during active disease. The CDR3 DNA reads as TGTGCCAGCAGCTCTCTAGACTACGGGACAGCTGGAAACACCATATATTTT. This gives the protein CASSSLDYGTAGNTIYF.